These T cell receptor beta chains were read from a single sample in a study of identical twins. TCRdb called the 5' RACE reads again in MiXCR, with one record for every CDR3 protein. This sample yields under 1 million distinct CDR3 sequences, of which roughly an eighth are seen a single time; around 1.5% belongs to the top ten. This sample was also put to use in a study of yellow fever vaccine responses in identical twins.

Sequencing was carried out using PBMCs. The receptor set was obtained from a woman between 18 and 30 years old in good health. The CDR3 runs from the conserved cysteine through the conserved F or W. Fields, in order: D gene, V gene, clone size, J gene, CDR3 DNA, CDR3 protein. A D gene is named only where the DNA matches it firmly. For some rows the clone size is stated as once, few or many, or as a class when expanded; others skip it.

d_call: -; v_call: TRBV5-1; clone_size: few; j_call: TRBJ1-1; cdr3_nt: TGCGCCAGCAGCGCTTACGGGAACACTGAAGCTTTCTTT; cdr3_aa: CASSAYGNTEAFF
d_call: -; v_call: TRBV20-1; clone_size: -; j_call: TRBJ2-7; cdr3_nt: TGCAGTGCTAGGGTCGGGTCTACGGTCGAGCAGTACTTC; cdr3_aa: CSARVGSTVEQYF
d_call: -; v_call: TRBV9; clone_size: many; j_call: TRBJ2-1; cdr3_nt: TGTGCCAGCAGCGTAGGTGCTTACAATGAGCAGTTCTTC; cdr3_aa: CASSVGAYNEQFF
d_call: TRBD2; v_call: TRBV6-2/TRBV6-3; clone_size: -; j_call: TRBJ2-2; cdr3_nt: TGTGCCAGCAGTTACGGGGGGCATAGCGGGACGAACACCGGGGAGCTGTTTTTT; cdr3_aa: CASSYGGHSGTNTGELFF
d_call: -; v_call: TRBV9; clone_size: many; j_call: TRBJ1-4; cdr3_nt: TGTGCCAGCAGCGCCCGGGACCGCCGAACAACTAATGAAAAACTGTTTTTT; cdr3_aa: CASSARDRRTTNEKLFF
d_call: -; v_call: TRBV5-1; clone_size: -; j_call: TRBJ2-7; cdr3_nt: TGCGCCAGCAGCTTACAGGGGAGGTACGAGCAGTACTTC; cdr3_aa: CASSLQGRYEQYF
d_call: TRBD1; v_call: TRBV7-6; clone_size: many; j_call: TRBJ1-1; cdr3_nt: TGTGCCAGCAGTCCCGTGCCGAGAGGGACAGGGGTGGGAGCTTTCTTT; cdr3_aa: CASSPVPRGTGVGAFF
d_call: TRBD2; v_call: TRBV20-1; clone_size: -; j_call: TRBJ2-1; cdr3_nt: TGCAGTGCTAGCAAAACTAGCGGGAGCCTTAATGAGCAGTTCTTC; cdr3_aa: CSASKTSGSLNEQFF
d_call: -; v_call: TRBV14; clone_size: many; j_call: TRBJ2-2; cdr3_nt: TGTGCCAGCAGCCGAAAGATACAGCCGAACACCGGGGAGCTGTTTTTT; cdr3_aa: CASSRKIQPNTGELFF
d_call: TRBD1; v_call: TRBV5-6; clone_size: many; j_call: TRBJ2-1; cdr3_nt: TGTGCCAGCAGCTTTACAGGGGCCCCCATCTACAATGAGCAGTTCTTC; cdr3_aa: CASSFTGAPIYNEQFF
d_call: TRBD1; v_call: TRBV27; clone_size: few; j_call: TRBJ1-5; cdr3_nt: TGTGCCAGCAGGCGGACAGGGTTCGGTAATCAGCCCCAGCATTTT; cdr3_aa: CASRRTGFGNQPQHF
d_call: TRBD2; v_call: TRBV15; clone_size: -; j_call: TRBJ2-5; cdr3_nt: TGTGCCACCAGCAGAGATTACTTGATGAGCGGGGGGGCCTGGGAGACCCAGTACTTC; cdr3_aa: CATSRDYLMSGGAWETQYF
d_call: TRBD2; v_call: TRBV20-1; clone_size: few; j_call: TRBJ2-7; cdr3_nt: TGCAGTGCTATAAGCGGGGGCGAGTACGAGCAGTACTTC; cdr3_aa: CSAISGGEYEQYF
d_call: -; v_call: TRBV5-1; clone_size: many; j_call: TRBJ2-7; cdr3_nt: TGCGCCAGCAGCTTGAACGCGGTCTCCTACGAGCAGTACTTC; cdr3_aa: CASSLNAVSYEQYF
d_call: -; v_call: TRBV4-1; clone_size: -; j_call: TRBJ1-5; cdr3_nt: TGCGCCAGCAGCCAAGCTTTGGGGGCCCTCAATCAGCCCCAGCATTTT; cdr3_aa: CASSQALGALNQPQHF
d_call: -; v_call: TRBV2; clone_size: -; j_call: TRBJ2-3; cdr3_nt: TGTGCCAGCAAGGAGGGGAGTACAGATACGCAGTATTTT; cdr3_aa: CASKEGSTDTQYF
d_call: -; v_call: TRBV20-1; clone_size: few; j_call: TRBJ2-1; cdr3_nt: TGCAGTGCTACCGGACCGTACAATGAGCAGTTCTTC; cdr3_aa: CSATGPYNEQFF
d_call: TRBD1; v_call: TRBV5-1; clone_size: -; j_call: TRBJ2-4; cdr3_nt: TGCGCCAGCAGCGACAGACAGGGATGGACCAAAAACATTCAGTACTTC; cdr3_aa: CASSDRQGWTKNIQYF
d_call: -; v_call: TRBV10-3; clone_size: -; j_call: TRBJ2-3; cdr3_nt: TGTGCCATCAGCACTCAGAGCACAGATACGCAGTATTTT; cdr3_aa: CAISTQSTDTQYF
d_call: TRBD1; v_call: TRBV28; clone_size: -; j_call: TRBJ1-2; cdr3_nt: TGTGCCAGCAACCCTCAGGGATCAGGGGGTAACTATGGCTACACCTTC; cdr3_aa: CASNPQGSGGNYGYTF
d_call: -; v_call: TRBV12-3/TRBV12-4; clone_size: many; j_call: TRBJ2-1; cdr3_nt: TGTGCCAGCAGTTGGACTACCACCCTGTTCTTC; cdr3_aa: CASSWTTTLFF
d_call: -; v_call: TRBV11-3; clone_size: few; j_call: TRBJ2-1; cdr3_nt: TGTGCCAGCAGCTTAGGTCCCACAGGGAATGAGCAGTTCTTC; cdr3_aa: CASSLGPTGNEQFF
d_call: TRBD2; v_call: TRBV6-2/TRBV6-3; clone_size: few; j_call: TRBJ2-1; cdr3_nt: TGTGCCAGCAGACCCACACGTCCCCACTTCTCCCCAGCGGGGGGTTACAATGAGCAGTTCTTC; cdr3_aa: CASRPTRPHFSPAGGYNEQFF
d_call: TRBD2; v_call: TRBV12-3/TRBV12-4; clone_size: few; j_call: TRBJ2-5; cdr3_nt: TGTGCCAGCAGCCAGCTAGGGACTAGCGGGAGTGAGACCCAGTACTTC; cdr3_aa: CASSQLGTSGSETQYF
d_call: -; v_call: TRBV2; clone_size: few; j_call: TRBJ1-5; cdr3_nt: TGTGCCAGCAGTGATTGGACAGCTTTTCACAATCAGCCCCAGCATTTT; cdr3_aa: CASSDWTAFHNQPQHF
d_call: TRBD2; v_call: TRBV20-1; clone_size: few; j_call: TRBJ2-1; cdr3_nt: TGCAGTGCAACTAAACCCACCGGGACTAGCGGGAGGGCGGAGCAGTTCTTC; cdr3_aa: CSATKPTGTSGRAEQFF
d_call: -; v_call: TRBV20-1; clone_size: many; j_call: TRBJ1-1; cdr3_nt: TGCAGTGACGAGAACACTGAAGCTTTCTTT; cdr3_aa: CSDENTEAFF
d_call: -; v_call: TRBV21-1; clone_size: few; j_call: TRBJ2-2; cdr3_nt: TGTGCCAGCAGCAAAGTTGGGTGGACTAGCGGGGGACTGACCGGGGAGCTGTTTTTT; cdr3_aa: CASSKVGWTSGGLTGELFF